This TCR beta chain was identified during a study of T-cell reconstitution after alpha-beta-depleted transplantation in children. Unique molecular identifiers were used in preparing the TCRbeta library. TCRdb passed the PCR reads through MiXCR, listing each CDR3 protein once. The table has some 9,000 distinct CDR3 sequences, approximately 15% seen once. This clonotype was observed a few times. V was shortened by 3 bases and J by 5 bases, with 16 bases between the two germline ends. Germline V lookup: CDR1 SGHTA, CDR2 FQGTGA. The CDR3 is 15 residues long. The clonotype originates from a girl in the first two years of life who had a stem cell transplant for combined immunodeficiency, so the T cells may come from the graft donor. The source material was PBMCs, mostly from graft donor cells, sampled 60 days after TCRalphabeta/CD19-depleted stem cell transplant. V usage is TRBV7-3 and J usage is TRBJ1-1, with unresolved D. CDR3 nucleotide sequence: TGTGCCAGCAGCTTTTCCCCTCCGGGAGAGACTGAAGCTTTCTTT. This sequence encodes CASSFSPPGETEAFF.